This T cell receptor beta chain was identified during a study of STAT5B mutations in CD4+ large granular lymphocyte leukemia. Study observations and caveats: CD4-sorted patient repertoires seemed more clonal than healthy CD4+ repertoires.

Sequencing was at survey level. As processed by the authors: The detection floor for productive clonotype frequency was 2.59 x 10-5. Assay: immunoSEQ multiplex PCR; the TCRdb copy retains only in-frame clones and omits some. V, J and clone size reflect that table, while D and trimming were determined from the DNA. The sample yields tens of thousands of clones, 81% seen once. Worth noting for this clone: What it recognizes is unknown.

Germline V gene lookup returns CDR1 SGDLS and CDR2 YYNGEE. CDR3 length equals 15 residues. Unmatched junction bases numbered 4, after V lost 2 bases and J lost 2 bases. Sequenced: CD4+ T cells from blood buffy coats. The TCR sequence derives from a human donor in good health. The chain links TRBV9 to TRBJ2-4; TRBD2 matches at 7 bases. In DNA, the CDR3 is TGTGCCAGCAGCGTGGGGGAGGGTCCCAAAAACATTCAGTACTTC. Encoded protein: CASSVGEGPKNIQYF.